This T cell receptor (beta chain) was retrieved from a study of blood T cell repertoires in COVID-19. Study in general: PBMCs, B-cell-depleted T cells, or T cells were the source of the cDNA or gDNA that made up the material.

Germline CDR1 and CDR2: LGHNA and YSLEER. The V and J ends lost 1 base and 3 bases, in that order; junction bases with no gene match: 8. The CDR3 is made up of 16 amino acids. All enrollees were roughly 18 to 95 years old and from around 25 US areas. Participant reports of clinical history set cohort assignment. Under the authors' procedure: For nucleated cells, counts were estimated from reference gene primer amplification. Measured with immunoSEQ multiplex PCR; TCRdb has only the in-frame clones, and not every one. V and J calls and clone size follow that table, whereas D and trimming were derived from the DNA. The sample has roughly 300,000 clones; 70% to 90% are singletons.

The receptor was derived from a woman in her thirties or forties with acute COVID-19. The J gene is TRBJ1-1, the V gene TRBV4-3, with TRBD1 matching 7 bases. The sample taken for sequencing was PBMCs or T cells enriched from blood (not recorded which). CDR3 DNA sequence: TGCGCCAGCAGCCAAGGGGGGACAGTCGGGGACACTGAAGCTTTCTTT. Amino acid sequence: CASSQGGTVGDTEAFF.